One T cell receptor beta chain is described in this entry. The antigen is not known. This sample was taken from a study of relationships among human T cell subsets. Study conclusions and caveats: Substantial CDR3 sharing among Th1, Th2 and regulatory cells suggested stochastic fate choice.

V was clipped by 3 bases and J by 7 bases; unmatched bases: 5. Germline V gene sequence: CDR1 MNHEY, CDR2 SMNVEV (reference sequence). This CDR3 spans 14 amino acids. From mRNA, alpha and beta CDR3 regions were amplified using semiquantitative ARM-PCR. ARM-PCR used tagged nested gene-specific primers, then communal superprimers for exponential amplification. TCRdb processed the multiplex PCR reads anew with MiXCR; each CDR3 protein has one entry. The sample includes thousands of distinct CDR3 sequences, roughly two fifths of them seen just once. Anti-CD69 microbeads isolated CD45RA-RO-CD69+ activated T cells.

This TCR was sampled from a man aged 35 to 55 in good health. The sample was activated T cells sorted from blood. Subset specified: CD45RA-RO-CD69+ activated T cells. The chain couples TRBV27 to TRBJ2-3, with 9 positions matching TRBD2. CDR3 protein: CASSFSGGDNTQYF. As DNA, the CDR3 is TGTGCCAGCAGTTTTAGCGGGGGTGATAATACGCAGTATTTT.